A selection of T cell receptor beta chains follows, all from one sample in a study of shared clonotypes between healthy human individuals. The method was immunoSEQ multiplex PCR; TCRdb's version includes in-frame clones alone and lacks a portion of them. The table has about 1.4 million clones, around 95% seen once. Sequenced material: naive CD4+ T cells sorted from blood. Receptors originate from a man in his thirties or forties in good health. Each CDR3 is given with its conserved first and last residue. The order of the fields is D gene, J gene, V gene, CDR3 protein. D genes are given only for firm matches.

D gene: TRBD2
J gene: TRBJ2-1
V gene: TRBV15
CDR3 protein: CATSRGSKRTSYVNEQFF

D gene: .
J gene: TRBJ2-1
V gene: TRBV25-1
CDR3 protein: CASSGFSYNEQFF

D gene: .
J gene: TRBJ2-1
V gene: TRBV28
CDR3 protein: CASSDDRQGGYEQFF

D gene: .
J gene: TRBJ2-5
V gene: TRBV5-4
CDR3 protein: CASSQPGTPDQYF

D gene: TRBD2
J gene: TRBJ2-3
V gene: TRBV18
CDR3 protein: CASSPLGLAGGSDTQYF

D gene: TRBD1
J gene: TRBJ1-2
V gene: TRBV2
CDR3 protein: CASTGGGSRNTF

D gene: TRBD2
J gene: TRBJ2-1
V gene: TRBV10-3
CDR3 protein: CAISEPSGSSYNEQFF

D gene: .
J gene: TRBJ2-1
V gene: TRBV29-1
CDR3 protein: CSVKGATFRGPYNEQFF

D gene: .
J gene: TRBJ2-7
V gene: TRBV19
CDR3 protein: CASSPGTSSYEQYF

D gene: .
J gene: TRBJ2-1
V gene: TRBV7-3
CDR3 protein: CASSRGSYNEQFF

D gene: TRBD1
J gene: TRBJ1-4
V gene: TRBV7-9
CDR3 protein: CASRGTGFVKANEKLFF

D gene: .
J gene: TRBJ1-5
V gene: TRBV28
CDR3 protein: CASSFWGDQPQHF

D gene: .
J gene: TRBJ1-1
V gene: TRBV6-6
CDR3 protein: CASSYGEPAGTEAFF

D gene: .
J gene: TRBJ2-3
V gene: TRBV4-3
CDR3 protein: CASSLRDSTDTQYF

D gene: TRBD1
J gene: TRBJ1-4
V gene: TRBV7-9
CDR3 protein: CASSSRTGGNEKLFF

D gene: .
J gene: TRBJ1-1
V gene: TRBV6-1
CDR3 protein: CASSAGTPNTEAFF

D gene: .
J gene: TRBJ1-5
V gene: TRBV30
CDR3 protein: CAWGLRGNQPQHF

D gene: .
J gene: TRBJ1-1
V gene: TRBV9
CDR3 protein: CASSVGGNLNTEAFF

D gene: .
J gene: TRBJ2-1
V gene: TRBV11-2
CDR3 protein: CASSPDWTYNEQFF